This entry lists 8 T cell receptor beta chains sequenced from one sample in a study of blood T cell repertoires in COVID-19. Method: immunoSEQ multiplex PCR; TCRdb's copy keeps in-frame clones and lacks some. The data hold over 130,000 clones, with about 75% observed a single time. The sequenced sample consisted of PBMCs or T cells enriched from blood (not recorded which). The receptors here all came from a woman aged 50 to 65 who had recovered from COVID-19.

This chain connects TRBV19 to TRBJ1-2, with a possible D match to TRBD1 (5 bases). Deletions cut 3 bases from V and 7 bases from J, with 12 bases between. The CDR3 runs to 13 residues. Germline-derived CDR1 and CDR2 are LNHDA and SQIVND (reference sequence). The CDR3 here is CASSIRQPRGYTF. The DNA for the CDR3 is TGTGCCAGTAGTATCAGACAGCCCCGTGGCTACACCTTC.

Notes on this clone: Other nucleotide sequences in the sample specify the same CDR3. The V and J genes are TRBV4-1 and TRBJ1-5, with D possibly matching TRBD1 (5 bases). Germline CDR1 reads MGHRA; CDR2 reads YSYEKL. This CDR3 is 15 amino acids long. Trimming took off 0 bases at V and 1 base at J, with 7 bases between the two ends. CDR3 sequence (DNA): TGCGCCAGCAGCCAAGATCGGGGGAGCAATCAGCCCCAGCATTTT. Translation: CASSQDRGSNQPQHF.

The V gene is TRBV13, the J gene TRBJ2-3; possible D gene TRBD2, 5 bases. The CDR3 contains 14 residues. CDR1 PRHDT and CDR2 FYEKMQ come from the germline V gene (reference sequence). V was pared by 7 bases and J by 0 bases, with 11 bases between. The CDR3 region has the DNA TGTGCCAGCAAACTCTGGACTAGCACAGATACGCAGTATTTT. Amino acids: CASKLWTSTDTQYF.

This CDR3 reads CASSVATEGAGLHYNEQFF. CDR3 bases: TGTGCCAGCAGCGTAGCTACGGAGGGGGCGGGACTCCATTACAATGAGCAGTTCTTC. This chain connects TRBV9 to TRBJ2-1, with a tentative D call TRBD1 (7 bases). The CDR3 totals 19 residues. Trimming pared 0 bases from V and 4 bases from J, leaving 23 bases between. Germline assignment: CDR1 SGDLS and CDR2 YYNGEE.

This clone was found a few times. The V call is TRBV6-1, the J call TRBJ1-1; tentative D call: TRBD1 (6 bases). Trimming removed 3 bases from V and 0 bases from J, with 8 bases in between. Germline values: CDR1 MNHNS, CDR2 SASEGT. The CDR3 extends over 14 amino acids. This CDR3 reads CASSDDRLNTEAFF. CDR3 bases: TGTGCCAGCAGTGACGACAGGTTGAACACTGAAGCTTTCTTT.

The rearrangement joins TRBV7-2 to TRBJ2-3, with TRBD2 identical over 10 bases. J lost 1 base, V lost 1 base, and 2 bases had no gene match. This CDR3 comprises 16 residues. Germline V gene sequence: CDR1 SGHTA, CDR2 FQGNSA. The CDR3 nucleotides read TGTGCCAGCAGCTTAGGGACTAGCGGAGGCACAGATACGCAGTATTTT. The encoded protein is CASSLGTSGGTDTQYF.

The V and J genes are TRBV5-1 and TRBJ1-6; D call uncertain. This CDR3 spans 14 amino acids. V dropped 0 bases and J dropped 7 bases, with 8 bases sitting between them. Germline assignment: CDR1 SGHRS and CDR2 YFSETQ. DNA of the CDR3: TGCGCCAGCAGCTTGGTTAGGGAGAATTCACCCCTCCACTTT. Protein: CASSLVRENSPLHF.

The chain recombines TRBV9 with TRBJ2-1; 12 nucleotides match TRBD2. The CDR3 length is 16 residues. The V and J ends lost 2 bases and 5 bases, in that order; junction bases with no gene match: 5. The V gene's germline CDR1 is SGDLS and CDR2 YYNGEE. CDR3 sequence reads: CASSVSSGGGHNEQFF. The CDR3 DNA reads as TGTGCCAGCAGCGTCTCTAGCGGGGGGGGCCACAATGAGCAGTTCTTC.